The T cell receptor (beta chain) under discussion was sequenced for a study of CD8+CD57+ T cells in acquired aplastic anemia. Looking at the study overall: Sorted cells (CD4+ and CD8+) yielded DNA amounts that averaged approximately 3.1 ug. Study-level findings and limits: A significant difference in CD8+ Simpson's diversity between patients and controls was not found. Patients and controls shared some 30 CD8+ CDR3 sequences, highly expressed in patients.

Genomic DNA constituted the template upon which TCR beta VDJ and CDR3 profiling was performed. TCRdb reprocessed the reads via MiXCR and lists one record per CDR3 protein. The sample lists more than 150,000 distinct CDR3 sequences, 45% to 60% occurring once. Worth noting for this clonotype: The antigen remains undetermined.

Those patients picked for sequencing had displayed CD8+CD57+ cell expansion on flow cytometry. Blood was sampled before the patients had received any therapy. Sequencing used sorted CD4+, CD8+, or CD8+CD57+ T cells (not recorded which) from PBMCs. The sequence was collected from a human donor with aplastic anemia.

CDR3 sequence (DNA): TGTGCCACCAGTGACCCGCCCCGGAGTACGCAGTATTTT. Encoded protein: CATSDPPRSTQYF. This chain joins TRBV24-1 and TRBJ2-3; D is unclear. Germline values: CDR1 KGHDR, CDR2 SFDVKD. CDR3 length equals 13 residues. The V gene lost 4 bases and the J gene lost 8 bases, with 12 bases spanning the gap.